The sequence of this TCR beta chain was determined in a study of cytomegalovirus exposure and HLA in healthy donors. Study-wide context: Previous work identified 90 million to 130 million unique TCR beta sequences from 150 million to 200 million T cells. Study-wide points: A cluster of highly shared sequence variants was likely a sequencing artifact. Most subjects had HLA-A and HLA-B alleles reportedly predicted accurately by TCR beta sequences. In a later analysis, compared with equally common non-associated chains, HLA-associated beta chains were more expanded.

V lost 6 bases to trimming and J lost 8 bases; unmatched junction nucleotides: 10. The CDR3 is 15 residues long. Per the germline V gene, CDR1 is MDHEN and CDR2 is SYDVKM. The PCR was carried out with 60 Vbeta primers and 13 Jbeta primers. Measured with immunoSEQ multiplex PCR; TCRdb has only the in-frame clones, and not every one. The profile shows 150,000 to 200,000 clones, about four fifths of them singletons. Of note for this clone: The antigen remains unidentified.

Sequencing used PBMCs. The chain employs TRBV28 and TRBJ1-5; 10 bases are a match to TRBD1. This TCR came from a woman younger than 35 in good health and CMV-seronegative. In DNA, the CDR3 is TGTGCCAGCAGGGATCCGGGACAGGGGACCGAGCCCCAGCATTTT. It specifies CASRDPGQGTEPQHF.